Listed here are 17 T cell receptor beta chains from one sample, sequenced in a study of T cells in Graves' hyperthyroidism and ophthalmopathy. Amplified regions were TCR beta CDR3 sequences from RNA transcripts. Initially, a first-round RT-PCR of the TCR CDR3 employed the HTBI primer set. TCRdb ran MiXCR on the multiplex PCR reads and lists one entry per CDR3 protein. The data contain 530,000 or so distinct CDR3 sequences, around a quarter of them singletons. Sequencing was carried out using blood. The origin of the receptors is a woman aged 25 to 45 with Graves' ophthalmopathy.

This clonotype was seen at least ten times. With a much larger clone just one base away, this may be a read error. It is likely a read error, because the conserved phenylalanine at the end of the CDR3 is missing. As DNA, the CDR3 is TGTGCCAGCAGCTCCGGGACAGGGATTCGGCCCCAGCATTCT. Translating it yields CASSSGTGIRPQHS. The chain is built from TRBV28 and TRBJ1-5; 9 nucleotides line up with TRBD1. Germline assignment: CDR1 MDHEN and CDR2 SYDVKM. This CDR3 has 14 residues. Unmatched junction bases numbered 9, after V lost 6 bases and J lost 9 bases.

This clonotype was seen a handful of times. The rearrangement links TRBV12-3 or TRBV12-4 to TRBJ1-1; TRBD1 matches 7 bases. Trimming cost V 6 bases and J 5 bases; bases outside gene matches: 9. The CDR3 extends over 14 amino acids. The CDR3 DNA reads TGTGCCAGCAGCATCCAGGGGGTTGTGACTGAAGCTTTCTTT. This encodes CASSIQGVVTEAFF.

This clonotype was recorded once. The chain is built from TRBV30 and TRBJ1-2; D not certain. V lost 0 bases and J 4 bases, leaving 12 bases between the germline ends. This CDR3 comprises 14 residues. From germline, CDR1 is GTSNPN and CDR2 SVGIG (reference sequence). The CDR3: CAWSVLGYTYGYTF. CDR3 nucleotides: TGTGCCTGGAGTGTACTCGGTTACACCTATGGCTACACCTTC.

This clonotype was seen at least ten times. CDR3 DNA: TGTGCCAGCAGACCCGAGTGGCTCTCGAACACCGGGGAGCTGTTTTTT. The encoded protein is CASRPEWLSNTGELFF. The V call is TRBV6-5, the J call TRBJ2-2; D remains unclear. Trimming pared 6 bases from V and 0 bases from J, leaving 14 bases between. The CDR3 spans 16 residues. The germline V gene has CDR1 MNHEY and CDR2 SVGAGI.

On this clonotype itself: A read error may account for a junction end that differs from germline. This chain links TRBV7-2 with TRBJ2-2; D is possibly TRBD2 (7 bases). CDR1 is SGHTA, CDR2 FQGNSA, per germline. The CDR3 has 15 amino acids. CDR3 residues: CASSLAGGPAGELCF. CDR3 DNA: TGTGCCAGCAGCTTAGCGGGGGGGCCCGCCGGGGAGCTGTGTTTT. Full variable domain (missing parts from reference TRBV7-2 and TRBJ2-2): GAGVSQSPSNKVTEKGKDVELRCDPISGHTALYWYRQSLGQGLEFLIYFQGNSAPDKSGLPSDRFSAERTGGSVSTLTIQRTQQEDSAVYLCASSLAGGPAGELCFGEGSRLTVL.

About this clonotype itself: A much bigger clone sits one base away, suggesting this may be a read error. The chain carries TRBV20-1 and TRBJ1-2; no firm D call. Germline V CDR1 and CDR2: DFQATT, SNEGSKA (reference sequence). The CDR3 loop spans 11 amino acids. For the CDR3, the DNA is TGCAGTGCTCTACAGCCGTATGGCTACAGCTTC. It translates to CSALQPYGYSF.

In this sample, this clonotype turned up many times. V usage is TRBV19 and J usage is TRBJ2-7; D possibly uses TRBD1 or TRBD2 (5 bases each). The germline V gene has CDR1 LNHDA and CDR2 SQIVND (reference sequence). The ends were cut back, 5 bases at V and 2 bases at J, with 13 bases in the middle. The CDR3 is 14 amino acids. CDR3 DNA sequence: TGTGCCAGTAGTCTGGGGGACCAACCCTACGAGCAGTACTTC. This gives the protein CASSLGDQPYEQYF.

V is TRBV6-4 and J is TRBJ2-5; 10 bases line up with TRBD2. Germline V lookup: CDR1 MRHNA, CDR2 SNTAGT. Trimming took 2 bases from V and 1 from J; bases not matched to a gene: 10. The CDR3 spans 18 residues. CDR3 nucleotides: TGTGCCAGCAGTGACAGCAACTGTAGCGGGAGGACCCAAGAGACCCAGTACTTC. Translated: CASSDSNCSGRTQETQYF.

This clonotype was seen a handful of times. V gene TRBV28 combines with J gene TRBJ1-2, with TRBD1 matching 8 bases. Germline lookup yields CDR1 MDHEN and CDR2 SYDVKM. Trimming cost V 7 bases and J 4 bases; bases outside gene matches: 5. CDR3 length: 13 residues. For the CDR3, the DNA is TGTGCCAGCATTTCAGGGACAGGCTATGGCTACACCTTC. It specifies CASISGTGYGYTF.

This clonotype showed up just once. This chain connects TRBV12-3 or TRBV12-4 to TRBJ2-7; D possibly corresponds to TRBD1 (6 bases). This CDR3 contains 14 residues. The V end was cut by 3 bases, the J end by 1 base, with 10 bases between. The chain's CDR3 is CASSFFGQSYEQYF. CDR3 DNA sequence: TGTGCCAGCAGTTTTTTCGGACAGTCCTACGAGCAGTACTTC.

This clonotype came up many times. The rearrangement links TRBV20-1 to TRBJ1-5; D not certain. There are 14 residues in the CDR3. V gave up 4 bases and J gave up 1 base, with 11 bases separating them. Per germline, CDR1 DFQATT and CDR2 SNEGSKA (reference sequence). The CDR3 DNA reads as TGCAGTGCTAACGTCCCCGGGAGCAATCAGCCCCAGCATTTT. Translation gives CSANVPGSNQPQHF.

This clonotype was detected ten times or more. J is TRBJ2-5 and V is TRBV25-1; no reliable D call. The CDR3 has 12 amino acids. V was shortened by 9 bases and J by 5 bases, with 13 bases between the two germline ends. Germline V gene sequence: CDR1 MGHDK, CDR2 SYGVNS. This CDR3 is CASARVRETQYF. The DNA of the CDR3 is TGTGCCAGTGCACGGGTGCGGGAGACCCAGTACTTC. The entire variable domain, with the rest obtained from reference TRBV25-1 and TRBJ2-5, is as follows: EADIYQTPRYLVIGTGKKITLECSQTMGHDKMYWYQQDPGMELHLIHYSYGVNSTEKGDLSSESTVSRIRTEHFPLTLESARPSHTSQYLCASARVRETQYFGPGTRLLVL.

The chain couples TRBV6-2 or TRBV6-3 to TRBJ1-1; D remains ambiguous. The CDR3 is made up of 18 amino acids. V was cut by 0 bases and J by 0 bases, with 17 bases left in between. Germline CDR1 MNHEY, CDR2 SVGEGT. CDR3 amino acids: CASSYSMTYGLMNTEAFF. The DNA of the CDR3 is TGTGCCAGCAGTTACTCGATGACGTATGGACTTATGAACACTGAAGCTTTCTTT.

The chain combines TRBV20-1 with TRBJ1-2; 8 positions match TRBD1. Unmatched junction bases numbered 8, after V lost 6 bases and J lost 8 bases. Germline-derived CDR1 and CDR2 are DFQATT and SNEGSKA (reference sequence). The CDR3 runs to 12 residues. The CDR3 nucleotides are TGCAGTGCACTTGACAGGGGATGGGGCTACACCTTC. Amino acids: CSALDRGWGYTF.

In its sample, this clonotype was seen many times. This chain links TRBV20-1 with TRBJ1-5; TRBD1 might be the D (6 bases). The CDR3 is made up of 15 amino acids. V was clipped by 2 bases and J by 0 bases, with 11 bases between them. Per germline, CDR1 DFQATT and CDR2 SNEGSKA (reference sequence). CDR3 in amino acids: CSARSGQNSNQPQHF. The CDR3 nucleotides read TGCAGTGCTAGAAGCGGACAGAATAGCAATCAGCCCCAGCATTTT.

This clonotype was counted many times. This chain joins TRBV15 and TRBJ1-2; possible D gene TRBD1, 5 bases. Germline CDR1 reads LNHNV; CDR2 reads YYDKDF (reference sequence). The CDR3 runs 15 residues. V lost 4 bases and J 4 bases, leaving 16 bases between the germline ends. The CDR3 DNA reads TGTGCCACCAGCAAGGAACAGGCGGTTATCTATGGCTACACCTTC. Translating it yields CATSKEQAVIYGYTF.

The CDR3 protein is CSGVSGPQETQYF. The CDR3 coding sequence is TGCAGCGGCGTTAGCGGCCCCCAAGAGACCCAGTACTTC. This chain links TRBV29-1 with TRBJ2-5; D possibly corresponds to TRBD2 (6 bases). The CDR3 extends over 13 amino acids. The V gene's germline CDR1 is SQVTM and CDR2 ANQGSEA. V lost 7 bases, J lost 1 base, and 13 bases lay in between.